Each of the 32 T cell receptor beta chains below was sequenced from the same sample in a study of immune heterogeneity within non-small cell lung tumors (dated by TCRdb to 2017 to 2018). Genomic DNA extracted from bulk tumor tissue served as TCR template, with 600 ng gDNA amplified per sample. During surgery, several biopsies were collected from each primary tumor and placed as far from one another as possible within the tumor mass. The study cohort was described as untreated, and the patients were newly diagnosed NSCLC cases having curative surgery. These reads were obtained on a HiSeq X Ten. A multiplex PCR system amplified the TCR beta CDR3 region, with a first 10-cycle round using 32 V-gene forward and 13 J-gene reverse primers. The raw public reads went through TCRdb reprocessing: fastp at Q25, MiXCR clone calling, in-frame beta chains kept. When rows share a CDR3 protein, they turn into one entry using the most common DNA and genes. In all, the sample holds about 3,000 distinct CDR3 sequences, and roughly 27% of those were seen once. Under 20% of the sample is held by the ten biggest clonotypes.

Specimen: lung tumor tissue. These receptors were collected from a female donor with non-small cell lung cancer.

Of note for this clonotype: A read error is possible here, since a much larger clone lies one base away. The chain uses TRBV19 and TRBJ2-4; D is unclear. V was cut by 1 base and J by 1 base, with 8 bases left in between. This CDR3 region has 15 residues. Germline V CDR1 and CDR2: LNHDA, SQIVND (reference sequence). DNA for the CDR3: TGTGCCAGTAGTATAGGGATAGGGGCCAAAAACATTCAGTACTTC. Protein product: CASSIGIGAKNIQYF.

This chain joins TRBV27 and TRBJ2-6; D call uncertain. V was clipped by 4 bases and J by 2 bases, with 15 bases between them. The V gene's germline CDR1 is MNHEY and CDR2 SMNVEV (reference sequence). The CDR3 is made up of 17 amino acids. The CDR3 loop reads CASSSSPTLAGANVLTF. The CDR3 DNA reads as TGTGCCAGCAGTTCCTCCCCGACACTGGCTGGGGCCAACGTCCTGACTTTC.

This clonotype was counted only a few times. For the CDR3, the DNA is TGTGCCAGCAGTTTTGGACTAGCGGGGGGAGCAGGAACAGATACGCAGTATTTT. Encoded protein: CASSFGLAGGAGTDTQYF. This rearrangement joins TRBV28 to TRBJ2-3, with 14 bases identical to TRBD2. Germline CDR1 and CDR2: MDHEN and SYDVKM. The CDR3 length is 18 residues. The junction had 8 bases not matched to a gene; V was cut back by 3 bases and J by 3 bases.

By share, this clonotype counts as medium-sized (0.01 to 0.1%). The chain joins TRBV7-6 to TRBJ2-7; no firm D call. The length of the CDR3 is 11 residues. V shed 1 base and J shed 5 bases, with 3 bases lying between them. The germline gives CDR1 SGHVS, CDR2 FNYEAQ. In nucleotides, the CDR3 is TGTGCCAGCAGCTTAGGGAACGAGCAGTACTTC. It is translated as CASSLGNEQYF.

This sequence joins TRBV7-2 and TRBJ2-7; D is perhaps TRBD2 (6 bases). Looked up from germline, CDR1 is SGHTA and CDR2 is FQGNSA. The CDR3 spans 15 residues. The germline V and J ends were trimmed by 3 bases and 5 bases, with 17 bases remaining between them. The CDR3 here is CASSFLAGGLNEQYF. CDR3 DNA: TGTGCCAGCAGCTTTCTGGCCGGGGGTCTGAACGAGCAGTACTTC.

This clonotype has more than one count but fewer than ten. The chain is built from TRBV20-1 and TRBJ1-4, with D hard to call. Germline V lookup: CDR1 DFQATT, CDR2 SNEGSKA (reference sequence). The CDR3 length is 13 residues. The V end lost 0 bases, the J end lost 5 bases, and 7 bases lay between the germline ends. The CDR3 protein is CSARDRSNEKLFF. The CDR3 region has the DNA TGCAGTGCTAGAGACAGGAGCAATGAAAAACTGTTTTTT.

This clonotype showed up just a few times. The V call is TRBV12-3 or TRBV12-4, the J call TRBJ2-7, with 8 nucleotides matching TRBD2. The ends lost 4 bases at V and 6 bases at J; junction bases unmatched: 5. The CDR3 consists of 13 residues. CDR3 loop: CASSSTSGSEQYF. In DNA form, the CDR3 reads TGTGCCAGCAGTTCGACGAGCGGGAGCGAGCAGTACTTC.

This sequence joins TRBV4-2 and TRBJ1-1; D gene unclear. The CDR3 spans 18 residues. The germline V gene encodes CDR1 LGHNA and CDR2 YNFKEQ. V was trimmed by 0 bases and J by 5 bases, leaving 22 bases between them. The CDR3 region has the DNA TGTGCCAGCAGCCAAGATGCGGTCGACCTAGGACGGTGGACTGAAGCTTTCTTT. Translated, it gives CASSQDAVDLGRWTEAFF.

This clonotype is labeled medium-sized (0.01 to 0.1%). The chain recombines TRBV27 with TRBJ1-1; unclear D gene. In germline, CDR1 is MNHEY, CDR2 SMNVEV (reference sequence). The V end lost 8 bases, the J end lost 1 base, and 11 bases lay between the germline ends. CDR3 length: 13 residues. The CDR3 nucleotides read TGTGCCAGCGCTACCCCAGCGAACACTGAAGCTTTCTTT. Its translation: CASATPANTEAFF.

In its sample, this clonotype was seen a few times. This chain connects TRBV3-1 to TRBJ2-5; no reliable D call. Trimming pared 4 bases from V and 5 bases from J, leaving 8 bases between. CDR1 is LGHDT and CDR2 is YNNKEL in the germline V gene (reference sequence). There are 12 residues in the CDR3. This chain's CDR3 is CASSPLDETQYF. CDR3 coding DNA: TGTGCCAGCAGCCCCCTCGACGAGACCCAGTACTTC.

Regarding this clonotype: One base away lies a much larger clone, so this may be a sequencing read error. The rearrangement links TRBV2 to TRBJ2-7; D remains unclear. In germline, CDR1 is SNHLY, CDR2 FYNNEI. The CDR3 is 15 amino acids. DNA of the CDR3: TGTGTCAGCAGTGAGTTAAAGAGCCCGAACTACGAGCAGTACTTC. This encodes CVSSELKSPNYEQYF.

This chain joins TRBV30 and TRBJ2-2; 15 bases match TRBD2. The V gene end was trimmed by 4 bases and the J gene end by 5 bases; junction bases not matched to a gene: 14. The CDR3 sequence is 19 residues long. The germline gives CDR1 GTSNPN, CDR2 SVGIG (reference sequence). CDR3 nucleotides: TGTGCCTGGACTACCCGCTTGGGACTAGCGGGAGGACTAACCGGGGAGCTGTTTTTT. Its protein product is CAWTTRLGLAGGLTGELFF. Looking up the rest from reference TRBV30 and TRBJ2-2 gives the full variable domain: SQTIHQWPATLVQPVGSPLSLECTVEGTSNPNLYWYRQAAGRGLQLLFYSVGIGQISSEVPQNLSASRPQDRQFILSSKKLLLSDSGFYLCAWTTRLGLAGGLTGELFFGEGSRLTVL.

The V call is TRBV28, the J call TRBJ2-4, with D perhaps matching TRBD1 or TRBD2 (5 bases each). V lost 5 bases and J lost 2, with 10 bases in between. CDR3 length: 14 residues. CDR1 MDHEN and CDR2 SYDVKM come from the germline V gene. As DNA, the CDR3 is TGTGCCAGCAGTGGGTCGGGGCCCAAAAACATTCAGTACTTC. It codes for CASSGSGPKNIQYF.

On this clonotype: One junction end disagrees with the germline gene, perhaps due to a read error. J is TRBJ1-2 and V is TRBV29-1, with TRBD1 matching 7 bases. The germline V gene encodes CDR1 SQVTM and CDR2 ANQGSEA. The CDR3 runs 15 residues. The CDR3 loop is CRVVPFSTGFGGYTF. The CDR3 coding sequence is TGCAGGGTTGTCCCCTTCTCGACAGGGTTTGGTGGCTACACCTTC. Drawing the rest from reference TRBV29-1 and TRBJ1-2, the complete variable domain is SAVISQKPSRDICQRGTSLTIQCQVDSQVTMMFWYRQQPGQSLTLIATANQGSEATYESGFVIDKFPISRPNLTFSTLTVSNMSPEDSSIYLCRVVPFSTGFGGYTFGSGTRLTVV.

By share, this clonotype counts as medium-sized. Here the CDR3 reads CASTPNSGRATGELFF. CDR3 DNA sequence: TGTGCCAGCACCCCCAATAGCGGGAGGGCCACCGGGGAGCTGTTTTTT. J is TRBJ2-2 and V is TRBV9; 11 nucleotides align to TRBD2. After removal of 6 bases from V and 4 bases from J, the junction contained 8 bases not matched to a gene. From germline, CDR1 is SGDLS and CDR2 YYNGEE. This CDR3 has 16 amino acids.

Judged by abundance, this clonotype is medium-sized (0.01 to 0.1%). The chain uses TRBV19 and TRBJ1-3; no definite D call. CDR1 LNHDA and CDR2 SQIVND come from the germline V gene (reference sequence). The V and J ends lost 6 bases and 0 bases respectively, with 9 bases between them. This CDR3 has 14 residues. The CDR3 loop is CASSRKSSGNTIYF. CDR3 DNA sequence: TGTGCCAGTAGCCGAAAAAGCTCTGGAAACACCATATATTTT.

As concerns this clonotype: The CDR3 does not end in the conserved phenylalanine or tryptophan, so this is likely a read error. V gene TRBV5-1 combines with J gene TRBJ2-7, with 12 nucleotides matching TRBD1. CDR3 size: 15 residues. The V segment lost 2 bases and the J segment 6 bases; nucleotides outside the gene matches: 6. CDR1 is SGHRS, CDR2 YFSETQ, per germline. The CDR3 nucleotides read TGCGCCAGCAGCTTAAGGGGACAGGGGGCCGGCGAGCAGTACTCC. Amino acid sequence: CASSLRGQGAGEQYS.

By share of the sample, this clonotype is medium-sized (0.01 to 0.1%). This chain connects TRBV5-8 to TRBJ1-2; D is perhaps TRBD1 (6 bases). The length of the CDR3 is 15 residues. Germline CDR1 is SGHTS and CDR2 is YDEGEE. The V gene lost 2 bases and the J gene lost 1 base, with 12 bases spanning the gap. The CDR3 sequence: CASSLILDSNYGYTF. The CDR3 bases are TGTGCCAGCAGCTTAATTTTGGACAGTAACTATGGCTACACCTTC.

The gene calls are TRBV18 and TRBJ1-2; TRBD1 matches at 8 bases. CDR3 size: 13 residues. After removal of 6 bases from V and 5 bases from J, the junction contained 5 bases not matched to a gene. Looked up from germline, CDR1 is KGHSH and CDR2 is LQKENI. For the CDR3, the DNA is TGTGCCAGCTCCTCGGACAGGGCATATGGCTACACCTTC. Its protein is CASSSDRAYGYTF.

The CDR3 nucleotides are TGTGCCAGCGGGGGACAGGGGTTGAACAATGAGCAGTTCTTC. It translates to CASGGQGLNNEQFF. The chain links TRBV2 to TRBJ2-1; 10 nucleotides agree with TRBD1. Per germline, CDR1 SNHLY and CDR2 FYNNEI. The J segment lost 5 bases and the V segment lost 8 bases, leaving 6 bases of the junction unmatched. The CDR3 is 14 amino acids.

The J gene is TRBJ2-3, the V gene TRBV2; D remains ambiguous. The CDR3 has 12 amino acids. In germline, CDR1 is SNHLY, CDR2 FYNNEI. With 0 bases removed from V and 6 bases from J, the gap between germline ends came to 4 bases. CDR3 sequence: CASSEARDTQYF. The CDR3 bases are TGTGCCAGCAGTGAAGCGAGGGATACGCAGTATTTT.

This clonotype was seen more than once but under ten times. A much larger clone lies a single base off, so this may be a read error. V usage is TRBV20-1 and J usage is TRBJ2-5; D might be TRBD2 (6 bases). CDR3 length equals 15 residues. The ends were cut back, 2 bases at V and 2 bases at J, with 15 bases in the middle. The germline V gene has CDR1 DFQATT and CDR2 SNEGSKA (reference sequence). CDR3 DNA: TGCAGTGCTAGAATGTGGGACTCCGTACAAGAGACCCAGTACTTC. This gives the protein CSARMWDSVQETQYF.

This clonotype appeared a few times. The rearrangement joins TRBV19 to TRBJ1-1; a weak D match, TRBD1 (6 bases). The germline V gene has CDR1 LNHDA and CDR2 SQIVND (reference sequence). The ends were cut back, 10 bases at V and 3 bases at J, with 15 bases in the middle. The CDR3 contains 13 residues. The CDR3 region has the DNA TGTGCCACCAGGCGGGGGCCGGACACTGAAGCTTTCTTT. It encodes CATRRGPDTEAFF.

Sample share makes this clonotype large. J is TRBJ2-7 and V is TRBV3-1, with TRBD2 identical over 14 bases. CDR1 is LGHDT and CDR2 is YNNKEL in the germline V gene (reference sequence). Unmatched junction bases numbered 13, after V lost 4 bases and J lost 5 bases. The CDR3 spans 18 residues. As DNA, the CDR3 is TGTGCCAGCAGCCCACCAGGGAGACTAGCGGGAGGGTGGAACGAGCAGTACTTC. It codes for CASSPPGRLAGGWNEQYF.

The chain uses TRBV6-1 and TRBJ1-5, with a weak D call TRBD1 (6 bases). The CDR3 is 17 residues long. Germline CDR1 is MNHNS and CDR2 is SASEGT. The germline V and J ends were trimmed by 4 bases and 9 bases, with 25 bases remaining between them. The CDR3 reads CASSVGPGGGAAGPQHF. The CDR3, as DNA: TGTGCCAGCAGTGTGGGCCCTGGGGGGGGGGCGGCAGGGCCCCAGCATTTT.

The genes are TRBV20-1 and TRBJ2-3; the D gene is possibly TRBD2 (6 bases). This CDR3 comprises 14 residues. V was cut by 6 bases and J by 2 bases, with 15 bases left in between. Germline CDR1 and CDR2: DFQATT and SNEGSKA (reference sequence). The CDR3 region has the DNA TGCAGTGCGCCTACCGGGACTTTCACAGATACGCAGTATTTT. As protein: CSAPTGTFTDTQYF.

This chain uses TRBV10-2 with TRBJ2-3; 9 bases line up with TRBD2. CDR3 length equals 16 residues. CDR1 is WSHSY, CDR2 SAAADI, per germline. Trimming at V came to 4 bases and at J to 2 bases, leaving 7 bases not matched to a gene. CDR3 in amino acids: CASSGFLAGNTDTQYF. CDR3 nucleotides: TGCGCCAGCAGTGGGTTTCTAGCGGGGAACACAGATACGCAGTATTTT.

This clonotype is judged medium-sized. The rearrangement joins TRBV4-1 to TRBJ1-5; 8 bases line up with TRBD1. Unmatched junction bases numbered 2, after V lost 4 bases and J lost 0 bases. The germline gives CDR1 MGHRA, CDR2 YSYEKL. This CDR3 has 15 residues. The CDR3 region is CASSPGQASNQPQHF. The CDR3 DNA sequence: TGCGCCAGCAGCCCGGGACAGGCTAGCAATCAGCCCCAGCATTTT.

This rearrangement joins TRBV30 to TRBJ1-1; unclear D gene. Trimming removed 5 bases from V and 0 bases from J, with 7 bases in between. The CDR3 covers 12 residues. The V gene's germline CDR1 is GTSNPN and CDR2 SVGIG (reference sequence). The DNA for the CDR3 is TGTGCCTGGCAGGCGATGAACACTGAAGCTTTCTTT. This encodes CAWQAMNTEAFF.

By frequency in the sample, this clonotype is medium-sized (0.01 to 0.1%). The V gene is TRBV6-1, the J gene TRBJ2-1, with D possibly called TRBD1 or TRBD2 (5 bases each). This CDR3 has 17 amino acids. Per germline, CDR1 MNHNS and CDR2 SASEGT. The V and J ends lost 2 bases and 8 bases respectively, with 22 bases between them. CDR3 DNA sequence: TGTGCCAGCAGTGAAAGCTGGAGGTCGGCAGGGATTTATGAGCAGTTCTTC. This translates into CASSESWRSAGIYEQFF.

The CDR3 DNA reads as TGCGCCAGCAGCTTTTCGGGGGACCATGGCTACACCTTC. Residues: CASSFSGDHGYTF. V usage is TRBV5-1 and J usage is TRBJ1-2, with D perhaps matching TRBD1 (5 bases). V was shortened by 2 bases and J by 6 bases, with 11 bases between the two germline ends. This CDR3 has 13 residues. From germline, CDR1 is SGHRS and CDR2 YFSETQ.

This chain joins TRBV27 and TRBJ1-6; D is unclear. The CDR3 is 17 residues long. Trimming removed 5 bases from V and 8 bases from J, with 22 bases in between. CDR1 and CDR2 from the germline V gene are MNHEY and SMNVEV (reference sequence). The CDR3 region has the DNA TGTGCCAGCAGTGAAGACCCGACGCCTGGGTGGGATTCACCCCTCCACTTT. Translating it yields CASSEDPTPGWDSPLHF.